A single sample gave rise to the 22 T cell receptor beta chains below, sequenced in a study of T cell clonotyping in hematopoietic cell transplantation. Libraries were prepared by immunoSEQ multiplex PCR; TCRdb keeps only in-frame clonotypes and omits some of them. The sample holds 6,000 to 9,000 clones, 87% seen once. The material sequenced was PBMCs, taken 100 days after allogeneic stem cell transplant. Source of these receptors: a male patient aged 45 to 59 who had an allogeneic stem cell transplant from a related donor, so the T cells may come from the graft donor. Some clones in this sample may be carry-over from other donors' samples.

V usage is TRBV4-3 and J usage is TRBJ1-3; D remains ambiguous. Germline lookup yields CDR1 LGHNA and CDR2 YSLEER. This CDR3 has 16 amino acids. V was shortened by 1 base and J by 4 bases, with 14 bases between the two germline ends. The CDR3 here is CASSQAGGGSGNTIYF. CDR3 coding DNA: TGCGCCAGCAGCCAAGCTGGCGGAGGGAGCGGAAACACCATATATTTT.

CDR3 coding DNA: TGTGCCAGCAGCCTCACTAGGTCAAACATTCAGTACTTC. As protein: CASSLTRSNIQYF. V is TRBV5-6 and J is TRBJ2-4; D possibly corresponds to TRBD2 (5 bases). V was pared by 4 bases and J by 6 bases, with 11 bases between. The CDR3 sequence is 13 residues long. Per germline, CDR1 SGHDT and CDR2 YYEEEE.

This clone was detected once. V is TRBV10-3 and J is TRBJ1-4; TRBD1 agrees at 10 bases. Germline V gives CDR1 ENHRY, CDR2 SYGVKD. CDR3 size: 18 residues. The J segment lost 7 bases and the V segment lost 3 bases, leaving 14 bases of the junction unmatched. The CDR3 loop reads CAISELARARDRGEKLFF. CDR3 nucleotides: TGTGCCATCAGTGAATTGGCTCGGGCCAGGGACAGGGGTGAAAAACTGTTTTTT.

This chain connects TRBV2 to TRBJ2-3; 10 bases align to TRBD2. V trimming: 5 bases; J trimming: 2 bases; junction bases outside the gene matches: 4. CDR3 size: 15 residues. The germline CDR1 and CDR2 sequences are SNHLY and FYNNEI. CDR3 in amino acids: CASSQLAGITDTQYF. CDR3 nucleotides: TGTGCCAGCAGTCAACTAGCGGGGATCACAGATACGCAGTATTTT. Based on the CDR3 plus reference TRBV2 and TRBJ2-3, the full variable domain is EPEVTQTPSHQVTQMGQEVILRCVPISNHLYFYWYRQILGQKVEFLVSFYNNEISEKSEIFDDQFSVERPDGSNFTLKIRSTKLEDSAMYFCASSQLAGITDTQYFGPGTRLTVL.

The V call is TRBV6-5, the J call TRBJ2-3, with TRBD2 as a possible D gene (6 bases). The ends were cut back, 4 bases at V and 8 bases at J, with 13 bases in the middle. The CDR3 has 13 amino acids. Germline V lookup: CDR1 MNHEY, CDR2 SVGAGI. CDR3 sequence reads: CASSSRRRGTQYF. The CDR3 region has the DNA TGTGCCAGCAGTTCAAGGAGGAGGGGTACGCAGTATTTT.

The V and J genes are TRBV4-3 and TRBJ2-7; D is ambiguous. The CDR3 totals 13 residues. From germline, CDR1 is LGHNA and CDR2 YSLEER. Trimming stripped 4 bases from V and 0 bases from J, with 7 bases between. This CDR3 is CASSLASSYEQYF. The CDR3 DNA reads TGCGCCAGCAGCCTTGCAAGCTCCTACGAGCAGTACTTC.

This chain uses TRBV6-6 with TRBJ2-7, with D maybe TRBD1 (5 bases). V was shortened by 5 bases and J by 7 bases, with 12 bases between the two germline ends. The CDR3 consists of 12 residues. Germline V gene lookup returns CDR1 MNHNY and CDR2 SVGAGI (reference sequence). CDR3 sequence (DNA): TGTGCCAGCAGTCCTCTAGGGGATGAGCAGTACTTC. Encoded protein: CASSPLGDEQYF.

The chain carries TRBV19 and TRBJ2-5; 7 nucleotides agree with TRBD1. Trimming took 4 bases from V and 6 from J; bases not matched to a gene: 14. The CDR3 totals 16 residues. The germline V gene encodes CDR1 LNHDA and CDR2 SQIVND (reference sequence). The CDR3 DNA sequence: TGTGCCAGTAGTACTCATCGACAGGGTGACGATAAGACCCAGTACTTC. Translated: CASSTHRQGDDKTQYF.

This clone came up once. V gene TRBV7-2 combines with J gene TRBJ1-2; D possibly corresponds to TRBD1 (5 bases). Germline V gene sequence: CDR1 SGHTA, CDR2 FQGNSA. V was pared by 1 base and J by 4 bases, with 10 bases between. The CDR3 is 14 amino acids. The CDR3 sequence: CASSLDPGGYGYTF. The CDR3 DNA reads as TGTGCCAGCAGCTTAGACCCCGGGGGCTATGGCTACACCTTC.

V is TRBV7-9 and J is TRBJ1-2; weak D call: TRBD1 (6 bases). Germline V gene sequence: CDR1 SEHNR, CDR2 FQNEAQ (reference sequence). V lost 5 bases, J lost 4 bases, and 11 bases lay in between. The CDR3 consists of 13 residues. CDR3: CASSKTGPYGYTF. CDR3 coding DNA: TGTGCCAGCAGCAAGACAGGCCCCTATGGCTACACCTTC.

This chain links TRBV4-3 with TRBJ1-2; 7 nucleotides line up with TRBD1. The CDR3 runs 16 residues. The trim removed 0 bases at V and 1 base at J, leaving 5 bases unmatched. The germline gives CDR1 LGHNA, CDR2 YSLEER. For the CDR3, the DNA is TGCGCCAGCAGCCAAGATAGGGCAGGGGGTAACTATGGCTACACCTTC. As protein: CASSQDRAGGNYGYTF.

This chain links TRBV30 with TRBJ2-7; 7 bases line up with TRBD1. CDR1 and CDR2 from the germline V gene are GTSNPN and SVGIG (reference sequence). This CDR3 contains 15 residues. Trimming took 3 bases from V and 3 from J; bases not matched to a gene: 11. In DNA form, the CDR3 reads TGTGCCTGGAGAAAAAGGGGACAGAAAGGCTACGAGCAGTACTTC. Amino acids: CAWRKRGQKGYEQYF. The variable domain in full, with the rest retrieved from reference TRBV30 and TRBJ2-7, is SQTIHQWPATLVQPVGSPLSLECTVEGTSNPNLYWYRQAAGRGLQLLFYSVGIGQISSEVPQNLSASRPQDRQFILSSKKLLLSDSGFYLCAWRKRGQKGYEQYFGPGTRLTVT.

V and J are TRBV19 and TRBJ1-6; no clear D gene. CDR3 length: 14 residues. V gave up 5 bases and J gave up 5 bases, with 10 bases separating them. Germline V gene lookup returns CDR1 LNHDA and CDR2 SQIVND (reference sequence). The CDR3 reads CASSPTGDNSPLHF. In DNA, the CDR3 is TGTGCCAGTAGTCCAACCGGGGATAATTCACCCCTCCACTTT.

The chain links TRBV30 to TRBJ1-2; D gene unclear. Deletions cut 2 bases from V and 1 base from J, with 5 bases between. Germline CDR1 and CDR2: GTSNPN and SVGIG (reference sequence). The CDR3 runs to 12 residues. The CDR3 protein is CAWSPGNYGYTF. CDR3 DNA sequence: TGTGCCTGGAGTCCGGGTAACTATGGCTACACCTTC.

This chain's CDR3 is CASSIDRGGSLRQPQHF. CDR3 coding DNA: TGTGCCAGTAGTATAGATCGGGGCGGCTCCCTTCGTCAGCCCCAGCATTTT. This chain uses TRBV19 with TRBJ1-5; a weak D match, TRBD1 (5 bases). The CDR3 extends over 17 amino acids. V was cut by 0 bases and J by 6 bases, with 18 bases left in between. Germline lookup yields CDR1 LNHDA and CDR2 SQIVND (reference sequence). Variable domain in full (rest from reference TRBV19 and TRBJ1-5): DGGITQSPKYLFRKEGQNVTLSCEQNLNHDAMYWYRQDPGQGLRLIYYSQIVNDFQKGDIAEGYSVSREKKESFPLTVTSAQKNPTAFYLCASSIDRGGSLRQPQHFGDGTRLSIL.

The DNA for the CDR3 is TGTGCCTGGAGTGTACCTCCCGCCTTAGCTGCTGAAGCTTTCTTT. It codes for CAWSVPPALAAEAFF. The gene calls are TRBV30 and TRBJ1-1; D not certain. Germline V gene lookup returns CDR1 GTSNPN and CDR2 SVGIG (reference sequence). V gave up 0 bases and J gave up 6 bases, with 17 bases separating them. CDR3 length: 15 amino acids.

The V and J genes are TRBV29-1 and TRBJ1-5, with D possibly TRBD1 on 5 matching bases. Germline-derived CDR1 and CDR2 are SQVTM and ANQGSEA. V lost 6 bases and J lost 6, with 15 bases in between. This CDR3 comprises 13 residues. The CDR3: CSVAGGEGQPQHF. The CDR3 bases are TGCAGCGTCGCGGGGGGAGAGGGTCAGCCCCAGCATTTT.

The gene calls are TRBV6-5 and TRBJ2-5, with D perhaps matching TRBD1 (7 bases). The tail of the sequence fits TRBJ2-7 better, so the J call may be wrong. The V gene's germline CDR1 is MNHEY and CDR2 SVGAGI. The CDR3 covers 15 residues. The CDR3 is CASSYEAGGSYEQYF. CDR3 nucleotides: TGTGCCAGCAGTTACGAGGCAGGGGGGTCCTACGAGCAGTACTTC.

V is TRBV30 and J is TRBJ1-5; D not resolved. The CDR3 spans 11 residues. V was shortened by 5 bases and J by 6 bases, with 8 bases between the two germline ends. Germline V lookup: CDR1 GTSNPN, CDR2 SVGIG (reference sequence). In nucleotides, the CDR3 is TGTGCCTGGGGAATGAGTCAGCCCCAGCATTTT. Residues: CAWGMSQPQHF.

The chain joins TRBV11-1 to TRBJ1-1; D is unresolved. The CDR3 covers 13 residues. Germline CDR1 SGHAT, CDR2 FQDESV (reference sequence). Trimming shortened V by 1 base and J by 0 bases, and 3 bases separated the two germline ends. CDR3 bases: TGTGCCAGCAGCTTAGAGATGAACACTGAAGCTTTCTTT. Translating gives CASSLEMNTEAFF.

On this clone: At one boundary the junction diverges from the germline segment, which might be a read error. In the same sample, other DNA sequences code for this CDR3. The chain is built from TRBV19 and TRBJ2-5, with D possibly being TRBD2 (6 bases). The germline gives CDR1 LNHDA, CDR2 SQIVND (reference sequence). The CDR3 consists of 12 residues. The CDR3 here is CATGENQETQYF. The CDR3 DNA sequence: TGTGCGACGGGGGAGAACCAGGAGACCCAGTACTTC.

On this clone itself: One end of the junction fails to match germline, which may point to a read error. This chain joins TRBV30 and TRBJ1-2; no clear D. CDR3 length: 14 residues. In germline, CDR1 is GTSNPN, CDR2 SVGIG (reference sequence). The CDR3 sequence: CAWSVIGRGYVYTF. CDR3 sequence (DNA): TGTGCCTGGAGTGTAATCGGGAGAGGGTATGTCTACACCTTC.